Below, 31 T cell receptor beta chains from the same sample are listed, as sequenced in a study of read filtering for tumor transcriptome and immune sequencing. From approximately 430 ng of RNA, a library with molecular barcoded alpha/delta and beta/gamma adaptors was made. TCRdb ran MiXCR on the reads and lists one entry per CDR3 protein. The repertoire consists of about 38,000 distinct CDR3 sequences, with about 15% occurring once and the leading ten covering 18%. The sample was a population of CD138-negative cells sorted from bone marrow. The source is a donor at least 40 years old with multiple myeloma.

This clonotype showed up many times. This chain joins TRBV5-1 and TRBJ2-7; D unresolved. The CDR3 sequence is 12 residues long. The germline V gene has CDR1 SGHRS and CDR2 YFSETQ. V lost 0 bases to trimming and J lost 6 bases, with 7 bases between them. For the CDR3, the DNA is TGCGCCAGCAGCTTGGTGGCGGCCGAGCAGTACTTC. It codes for CASSLVAAEQYF.

This clonotype came up many times. CDR3 coding DNA: TGTGCCAGCCCCCTCCAGCGCACAGATACGCAGTATTTT. This gives the protein CASPLQRTDTQYF. The chain joins TRBV28 to TRBJ2-3; D unresolved. Trimming shortened V by 8 bases and J by 1 base, and 10 bases separated the two germline ends. Germline CDR1 reads MDHEN; CDR2 reads SYDVKM. This CDR3 has 13 residues. The whole variable domain, remainder taken from reference TRBV28 and TRBJ2-3, is DVKVTQSSRYLVKRTGEKVFLECVQDMDHENMFWYRQDPGLGLRLIYFSYDVKMKEKGDIPEGYSVSREKKERFSLILESASTNQTSMYLCASPLQRTDTQYFGPGTRLTVL.

This clonotype was seen ten or more times. The chain uses TRBV20-1 and TRBJ2-1; D may be TRBD2 (5 bases). The V gene lost 7 bases and the J gene lost 0 bases, with 13 bases spanning the gap. Germline V lookup: CDR1 DFQATT, CDR2 SNEGSKA (reference sequence). The CDR3 loop spans 14 amino acids. The CDR3 is CSGTYKSSYNEQFF. DNA for the CDR3: TGCAGTGGGACTTATAAGAGCTCCTACAATGAGCAGTTCTTC.

This clonotype was observed a handful of times. It may be a read error: a sequence one base away is much more abundant. The V call is TRBV7-2, the J call TRBJ2-7; no clear D. V was trimmed by 8 bases and J by 5 bases, leaving 13 bases between them. The CDR3 consists of 12 residues. From germline, CDR1 is SGHTA and CDR2 FQGNSA. CDR3 amino acids: CASGSPAHEQYF. As DNA, the CDR3 is TGTGCCAGCGGCTCCCCGGCCCACGAGCAGTACTTC.

This clonotype occurred many times. The V and J genes are TRBV6-5 and TRBJ2-5; 9 nucleotides align to TRBD2. CDR1 and CDR2 from the germline V gene are MNHEY and SVGAGI. The CDR3 loop spans 16 amino acids. J gave up 4 bases and V 5 bases, and 11 bases lay outside the gene matches. In DNA form, the CDR3 reads TGTGCCAGCAGTGACTTAGCGGGGGCCGAGGGAGAGACCCAGTACTTC. Encoded protein: CASSDLAGAEGETQYF.

This clonotype was seen many times. The genes are TRBV7-9 and TRBJ2-2; 7 positions match TRBD1. The CDR3 is 15 amino acids. The junction had 5 bases not matched to a gene; V was cut back by 3 bases and J by 4 bases. CDR1 and CDR2 (germline): SEHNR, FQNEAQ (reference sequence). CDR3 coding DNA: TGTGCCAGCAGCTTGACAGGGTCGGGCACCGGGGAGCTGTTTTTT. Protein product: CASSLTGSGTGELFF.

There are many counts of this clonotype. The CDR3 loop is CASSGLAGDTQYF. CDR3 coding DNA: TGTGCCAGCAGTGGACTAGCTGGAGATACGCAGTATTTT. V is TRBV6-4 and J is TRBJ2-3, with 7 bases fitting TRBD2. Germline V CDR1 and CDR2: MRHNA, SNTAGT. The length of the CDR3 is 13 residues. V was pared by 4 bases and J by 5 bases, with 3 bases of the junction left unmatched.

This clonotype was counted at least ten times. This chain joins TRBV11-3 and TRBJ2-1, with a tentative D call TRBD2 (5 bases). V lost 1 base and J 8 bases, leaving 15 bases between the germline ends. Germline lookup yields CDR1 SGHNT and CDR2 YENEEA. The CDR3 has 15 amino acids. The CDR3 here is CASSLGTRSGDEQFF. The DNA for the CDR3 is TGTGCCAGCAGCTTAGGTACTAGGAGCGGTGATGAGCAGTTCTTC.

This clonotype appeared many times. The chain couples TRBV30 to TRBJ1-5; D unresolved. Germline V gene data show CDR1 as GTSNPN and CDR2 as SVGIG (reference sequence). Trimming took off 5 bases at V and 0 bases at J, with 5 bases between the two ends. The CDR3 length is 12 residues. The CDR3 DNA sequence: TGTGCCTGGGCAGATAGCAATCAGCCCCAGCATTTT. This sequence encodes CAWADSNQPQHF.

This clonotype came up many times. V is TRBV7-8 and J is TRBJ2-5; D not certain. Trimming pared 5 bases from V and 5 bases from J, leaving 18 bases between. CDR1 is SGHVS and CDR2 is FQNEAQ in the germline V gene. This CDR3 spans 15 amino acids. In DNA form, the CDR3 reads TGTGCCAGCAGCGCCCCGGCAGCCTCCGGGGAGACCCAGTACTTC. It is translated as CASSAPAASGETQYF. Full variable domain (outside the CDR3, taken from reference TRBV7-8 and TRBJ2-5): GAGVSQSPRYKVAKRGQDVALRCDPISGHVSLFWYQQALGQGPEFLTYFQNEAQLDKSGLPSDRFFAERPEGSVSTLKIQRTQQEDSAVYLCASSAPAASGETQYFGPGTRLLVL.

This clonotype was recorded at least ten times. The V and J genes are TRBV28 and TRBJ1-4; no clear D gene. There are 15 residues in the CDR3. Germline lookup yields CDR1 MDHEN and CDR2 SYDVKM. V lost 5 bases, J lost 7 bases, and 17 bases lay in between. This CDR3 is CASSPPPLNGEKLFF. Written as DNA, the CDR3 is TGTGCCAGCAGTCCACCCCCCCTTAACGGTGAAAAACTGTTTTTT.

This clonotype was counted at least ten times. V gene TRBV10-3 combines with J gene TRBJ2-7; 7 bases are a match to TRBD1. The CDR3 extends over 14 amino acids. The V and J ends lost 3 bases and 2 bases, in that order; junction bases with no gene match: 4. The germline V gene encodes CDR1 ENHRY and CDR2 SYGVKD. The CDR3, as DNA: TGTGCCATCAGTGACTCCCAGGGGGCCTACGAGCAGTACTTC. This gives the protein CAISDSQGAYEQYF.

This clonotype was counted ten times or more. The genes are TRBV6-5 and TRBJ1-2; 12 positions agree with TRBD1. The V gene end was trimmed by 2 bases and the J gene end by 4 bases; junction bases not matched to a gene: 8. CDR1 is MNHEY, CDR2 SVGAGI, per germline. The CDR3 length is 17 residues. In DNA, the CDR3 is TGTGCCAGCAGTTACCGGCCCGGGACAGGGGGCTTCTATGGCTACACCTTC. Translated: CASSYRPGTGGFYGYTF.

As concerns this clonotype: This sequence may be a read error, since a much larger clone differs from it by one base. The genes are TRBV4-2 and TRBJ1-1; D ambiguous. The germline V gene has CDR1 LGHNA and CDR2 YNFKEQ. The CDR3 runs 12 residues. DNA for the CDR3: TGTGCCAGCGGCCAACTGAACACTGAAGCTTTCTTT. Residues: CASGQLNTEAFF.

Many counts were recorded for this clonotype. The chain recombines TRBV30 with TRBJ2-1; 9 bases match TRBD1. Losses at the gene ends were 1 base for V and 6 bases for J; bases not matched to a gene: 10. This CDR3 is 16 amino acids long. CDR1 GTSNPN and CDR2 SVGIG come from the germline V gene (reference sequence). The CDR3 coding sequence is TGTGCCTGGAGTGCCCTGGGCCGGGACAGGGTCAATGAGCAGTTCTTC. Amino acids: CAWSALGRDRVNEQFF.

This clonotype was detected many times. The V gene is TRBV28, the J gene TRBJ2-3; the D gene could be TRBD1 or TRBD2 (5 bases each). CDR3 length: 16 amino acids. The germline V gene has CDR1 MDHEN and CDR2 SYDVKM. The V end was cut by 6 bases, the J end by 2 bases, with 18 bases between. The CDR3 nucleotides read TGTGCCAGCAGCCTCGGGGCCTTCTCCTACACAGATACGCAGTATTTT. This encodes CASSLGAFSYTDTQYF.

This clonotype was picked up many times. The V call is TRBV9, the J call TRBJ2-1; 9 bases are shared with TRBD1. Germline CDR1 is SGDLS and CDR2 is YYNGEE. The CDR3 covers 16 residues. The ends lost 0 bases at V and 4 bases at J; junction bases unmatched: 5. The CDR3 coding sequence is TGTGCCAGCAGCGTAGTAGGGACAGGGATTTACAATGAGCAGTTCTTC. As protein: CASSVVGTGIYNEQFF.

The chain carries TRBV7-2 and TRBJ2-5; D is undetermined. The V and J ends lost 1 base and 5 bases respectively, with 11 bases between them. Per the germline V gene, CDR1 is SGHTA and CDR2 is FQGNSA. The CDR3 length is 14 residues. In DNA, the CDR3 is TGTGCCAGCAGCTTAGGCCCAGGACGGGAGACCCAGTACTTC. Translated, it gives CASSLGPGRETQYF. The whole variable domain, filled in from reference TRBV7-2 and TRBJ2-5, reads GAGVSQSPSNKVTEKGKDVELRCDPISGHTALYWYRQSLGQGLEFLIYFQGNSAPDKSGLPSDRFSAERTGGSVSTLTIQRTQQEDSAVYLCASSLGPGRETQYFGPGTRLLVL.

At least ten counts were recorded for this clonotype. CDR3 DNA: TGCAGTGCTAGAGATCCCGACAGTAACAATGAGCAGTTCTTC. This translates into CSARDPDSNNEQFF. The chain is built from TRBV20-1 and TRBJ2-1; perhaps TRBD1 as D (5 bases). Trimming cost V 0 bases and J 5 bases, with 11 bases left between them. The CDR3 is 14 amino acids. Germline V gene sequence: CDR1 DFQATT, CDR2 SNEGSKA (reference sequence).

In this sample, this clonotype turned up many times. This CDR3 reads CSGAHDSSNQPQHF. For the CDR3, the DNA is TGCAGTGGGGCTCACGACAGTAGCAATCAGCCCCAGCATTTT. V usage is TRBV20-1 and J usage is TRBJ1-5; tentatively, D is TRBD1 (5 bases). CDR3 size: 14 residues. The V gene lost 7 bases and the J gene lost 0 bases, with 13 bases spanning the gap. The germline V gene has CDR1 DFQATT and CDR2 SNEGSKA (reference sequence).

This clonotype was counted at least ten times. This chain links TRBV20-1 with TRBJ1-4, with TRBD1 as a possible D gene (5 bases). The germline V gene has CDR1 DFQATT and CDR2 SNEGSKA (reference sequence). The V gene lost 3 bases and the J gene lost 6 bases, with 11 bases spanning the gap. This CDR3 contains 13 residues. The chain's CDR3 is CSASPGRDEKLFF. The CDR3 DNA follows: TGCAGTGCTAGTCCAGGGAGGGATGAAAAACTGTTTTTT.

The CDR3 loop reads CASRRPPGGGGNTIYF. Written as DNA, the CDR3 is TGTGCCAGCAGGAGACCCCCCGGTGGTGGTGGAAACACCATATATTTT. This chain connects TRBV28 to TRBJ1-3; no definite D call. Germline lookup yields CDR1 MDHEN and CDR2 SYDVKM. V was clipped by 6 bases and J by 3 bases, with 18 bases between them. CDR3 size: 16 residues.

This chain connects TRBV24-1 to TRBJ2-6, with 7 nucleotides matching TRBD1. This CDR3 contains 15 residues. Trimming took 9 bases from V and 0 from J; bases not matched to a gene: 4. Germline V gene data show CDR1 as KGHDR and CDR2 as SFDVKD. CDR3 DNA: TGTGCCACCGGAGACAGGGCCTCTGGGGCCAACGTCCTGACTTTC. Encoded protein: CATGDRASGANVLTF.

In this sample, this clonotype turned up many times. The rearrangement joins TRBV7-6 to TRBJ2-1; no definite D call. CDR3 size: 13 residues. Trimming shortened V by 5 bases and J by 4 bases, and 9 bases separated the two germline ends. Germline V lookup: CDR1 SGHVS, CDR2 FNYEAQ. CDR3 residues: CASSGSGYNEQFF. The DNA of the CDR3 is TGTGCCAGCAGCGGTTCAGGTTACAATGAGCAGTTCTTC. Full variable domain (outside the CDR3, taken from reference TRBV7-6 and TRBJ2-1): GAGVSQSPRYKVTKRGQDVALRCDPISGHVSLYWYRQALGQGPEFLTYFNYEAQQDKSGLPNDRFSAERPEGSISTLTIQRTEQRDSAMYRCASSGSGYNEQFFGPGTRLTVL.

A remark on this clonotype: A much larger clonotype is one base distant, so this may be a read error. The rearrangement uses TRBV6-1 and TRBJ2-4; unclear D gene. Germline CDR1 MNHNS, CDR2 SASEGT. The CDR3 totals 17 residues. The CDR3 DNA sequence: TGTGCCAGCAGTGAAATCCGGCCTGATTTAGCCAAAAACATTCAGCACTTC. Its protein product is CASSEIRPDLAKNIQHF.

There are many counts of this clonotype. In DNA, the CDR3 is TGTGCCAGCAGCGGGACTAGCGGGGGGACCTACAATGAGCAGTTCTTC. It yields the protein CASSGTSGGTYNEQFF. The chain links TRBV5-4 to TRBJ2-1; 15 bases align to TRBD2. This CDR3 has 16 amino acids. Trimming cost V 4 bases and J 2 bases; bases outside gene matches: 1. CDR1 is SGHNT and CDR2 is YYREEE in the germline V gene (reference sequence).

This clonotype occurred many times. This chain uses TRBV5-1 with TRBJ2-5, with 11 nucleotides matching TRBD2. Germline CDR1 SGHRS, CDR2 YFSETQ. The V gene end was trimmed by 4 bases and the J gene end by 0 bases; junction bases not matched to a gene: 17. The CDR3 extends over 20 amino acids. The CDR3 DNA reads as TGCGCCAGCAGCACCAACCCAGCACCTAGCGGGGGGTTGTACCAAGAGACCCAGTACTTC. It yields the protein CASSTNPAPSGGLYQETQYF.

The rearrangement uses TRBV30 and TRBJ1-5, with unresolved D. CDR1 is GTSNPN, CDR2 SVGIG, per germline (reference sequence). The CDR3 is 14 residues long. The V gene lost 1 base and the J gene lost 7 bases, with 14 bases spanning the gap. CDR3 loop: CAWSGALFNQPQHF. DNA of the CDR3: TGTGCCTGGAGTGGAGCGCTTTTTAACCAGCCCCAGCATTTT.

The V gene is TRBV11-2, the J gene TRBJ1-2; TRBD1 aligns across 8 bases. Trimming removed 2 bases from V and 3 bases from J; junction bases left unmatched: 5. The CDR3 is 15 amino acids. Germline V gene lookup returns CDR1 SGHAT and CDR2 FQNNGV. CDR3 in DNA: TGTGCCAGCAGCTTAATTCCGGGACAGGACTATGGCTACACCTTC. Its translation is CASSLIPGQDYGYTF.

This clonotype was recorded many times. The chain joins TRBV19 to TRBJ2-1; D is tentatively TRBD1 or TRBD2 (5 bases each). There are 16 residues in the CDR3. Germline V CDR1 and CDR2: LNHDA, SQIVND (reference sequence). Trimming pared 4 bases from V and 9 bases from J, leaving 22 bases between. The chain's CDR3 is CASSTDGTKRNSEQFF. DNA for the CDR3: TGTGCCAGTAGTACCGATGGGACGAAACGAAACAGTGAGCAGTTCTTC.

This clonotype was detected a few times. This chain uses TRBV7-9 with TRBJ2-3; 14 nucleotides line up with TRBD2. The V gene's germline CDR1 is SEHNR and CDR2 FQNEAQ (reference sequence). J was trimmed by 7 bases and V by 3 bases; bases with no gene match: 3. This CDR3 spans 15 amino acids. CDR3 bases: TGTGCCAGCAGCTTGGGACTAGCGGGGGTAAATACGCAGTATTTT. Protein: CASSLGLAGVNTQYF. Drawing the rest from reference TRBV7-9 and TRBJ2-3, the complete variable domain is DTGVSQNPRHKITKRGQNVTFRCDPISEHNRLYWYRQTLGQGPEFLTYFQNEAQLEKSRLLSDRFSAERPKGSFSTLEIQRTEQGDSAMYLCASSLGLAGVNTQYFGPGTRLTVL.